There are a few counts of the clone carrying this T cell receptor (beta chain). The primer mix had 60 Vbeta and 13 Jbeta primers. Using immunoSEQ multiplex PCR, the repertoire was profiled, and TCRdb retains in-frame clones only, with some absent. The table has about 85,000 clones, 60% to 85% seen once. The data derive from a study of cytomegalovirus exposure and HLA in healthy donors. On the study more broadly: From 150 million to 200 million T cells, an earlier analysis saw approximately 120 million unique TCR beta sequences.

The germline CDR1 and CDR2 sequences are MGHRA and YSYEKL. V was pared by 0 bases and J by 6 bases, with 4 bases of the junction left unmatched. This CDR3 is built from 16 residues. The specimen sequenced was PBMCs. The TCR sequence derives from a boy younger than 18 in good health and CMV-seronegative. The chain couples TRBV4-1 to TRBJ2-2; 10 bases align to TRBD2. CDR3 amino acids: CASSQESSGGSGELFF. Written as DNA, the CDR3 is TGCGCCAGCAGCCAAGAATCTAGCGGGGGATCCGGGGAGCTGTTTTTT.